A single sample is the source of the 21 T cell receptor beta chains below, sequenced in a study of T cell responses to AZD1222 COVID-19 vaccine. Data came from immunoSEQ multiplex PCR; TCRdb stores just in-frame clones and leaves some out. The repertoire holds approximately 100,000 clones, with just under 95% as singletons. The material sequenced was peripheral blood, taken on day 0 of AZD1222 vaccination. Source of these receptors: an adult in good health.

The genes are TRBV9 and TRBJ2-1, with 9 bases that match TRBD1. Trimming cost V 0 bases and J 5 bases; bases outside gene matches: 6. Looked up from germline, CDR1 is SGDLS and CDR2 is YYNGEE. The CDR3 totals 16 residues. The CDR3 sequence: CASSVAGTGFDNEQFF. The DNA for the CDR3 is TGTGCCAGCAGCGTAGCGGGGACAGGGTTCGACAATGAGCAGTTCTTC.

V gene TRBV28 combines with J gene TRBJ1-4; D ambiguous. V lost 6 bases and J lost 7, with 15 bases in between. This CDR3 has 14 amino acids. CDR1 and CDR2 (germline): MDHEN, SYDVKM. CDR3 protein: CASRPLGNSEKLFF. CDR3 coding DNA: TGTGCCAGCAGACCGTTGGGTAATAGTGAAAAACTGTTTTTT.

CDR3 protein: CASSLFRDRGRGAFF. The DNA for the CDR3 is TGTGCCAGCAGTTTATTCCGGGACAGGGGGCGAGGGGCTTTCTTT. This chain connects TRBV28 to TRBJ1-1; 12 bases align to TRBD1. The V and J ends lost 1 base and 11 bases, in that order; junction bases with no gene match: 8. Germline V gives CDR1 MDHEN, CDR2 SYDVKM. CDR3 length: 15 residues.

The chain joins TRBV7-9 to TRBJ2-1, with 11 bases lining up with TRBD2. In germline, CDR1 is SEHNR, CDR2 FQNEAQ (reference sequence). The CDR3 has 13 amino acids. CDR3 residues: CATSSGGAGEQFF. For the CDR3, the DNA is TGTGCGACTAGTAGCGGGGGGGCAGGTGAGCAGTTCTTC.

V gene TRBV28 combines with J gene TRBJ1-1; 8 bases map to TRBD1. The V and J ends lost 3 bases and 6 bases, in that order; junction bases with no gene match: 3. The CDR3 consists of 13 residues. Germline assignment: CDR1 MDHEN and CDR2 SYDVKM. Written as DNA, the CDR3 is TGTGCCAGCAGTTTTCAGGGGGCTTCTGAAGCTTTCTTT. Its protein is CASSFQGASEAFF. Based on the CDR3 plus reference TRBV28 and TRBJ1-1, the full variable domain is DVKVTQSSRYLVKRTGEKVFLECVQDMDHENMFWYRQDPGLGLRLIYFSYDVKMKEKGDIPEGYSVSREKKERFSLILESASTNQTSMYLCASSFQGASEAFFGQGTRLTVV.

The genes are TRBV19 and TRBJ1-5; D ambiguous. Germline V lookup: CDR1 LNHDA, CDR2 SQIVND (reference sequence). V was clipped by 8 bases and J by 4 bases, with 27 bases between them. The CDR3 has 18 residues. The CDR3 region is CASFFPPANGVLNQPQHF. CDR3 DNA sequence: TGTGCCAGTTTTTTCCCCCCCGCGAACGGAGTACTTAATCAGCCCCAGCATTTT.

This rearrangement joins TRBV19 to TRBJ1-2; TRBD1 matches 7 bases. Trimming at V came to 6 bases and at J to 6 bases, leaving 10 bases not matched to a gene. There are 14 residues in the CDR3. Germline V gives CDR1 LNHDA, CDR2 SQIVND (reference sequence). The CDR3 DNA reads TGTGCCAGTAGACCGACAGGGATCTCCGATGGCTACACCTTC. This encodes CASRPTGISDGYTF. The complete variable domain, with remaining parts taken from reference TRBV19 and TRBJ1-2, reads DGGITQSPKYLFRKEGQNVTLSCEQNLNHDAMYWYRQDPGQGLRLIYYSQIVNDFQKGDIAEGYSVSREKKESFPLTVTSAQKNPTAFYLCASRPTGISDGYTFGSGTRLTVV.

The V and J genes are TRBV3-1 (or the pseudogene TRBV3-2) and TRBJ1-6; D unresolved. This CDR3 spans 15 amino acids. V shed 3 bases and J shed 0 bases, with 6 bases lying between them. From germline, CDR1 is LGHDT and CDR2 YNNKEL (reference sequence). CDR3 residues: CASSQGSSYNSPLHF. The CDR3 coding sequence is TGTGCCAGCAGCCAGGGGAGCTCCTATAATTCACCCCTCCACTTT.

The chain links TRBV4-3 to TRBJ2-3, with TRBD2 matching 14 bases. V shed 2 bases and J 6 bases; nucleotides not matched to a gene: 4. Germline V gives CDR1 LGHNA, CDR2 YSLEER. CDR3 length: 16 amino acids. The CDR3 sequence: CASSQRLAGGPDTQYF. CDR3 DNA sequence: TGCGCCAGCAGCCAACGACTAGCGGGGGGGCCGGATACGCAGTATTTT.

This chain connects TRBV5-5 to TRBJ2-1; D might be TRBD2 (5 bases). This CDR3 has 14 amino acids. V was trimmed by 7 bases and J by 7 bases, leaving 18 bases between them. CDR1 is SGHKS and CDR2 is YYEKEE in the germline V gene (reference sequence). The CDR3 DNA reads as TGTGCCAGCGCGCTCGGGGAGCGTAGGAATGAGCAGTTCTTC. Amino acids: CASALGERRNEQFF.

This sequence joins TRBV29-1 and TRBJ1-3; D is ambiguous. V lost 2 bases and J lost 2, with 13 bases in between. Per the germline V gene, CDR1 is SQVTM and CDR2 is ANQGSEA. The CDR3 runs to 15 residues. This CDR3 is CSVESFKGAGNTIYF. The DNA of the CDR3 is TGCAGCGTTGAAAGTTTTAAGGGCGCTGGAAACACCATATATTTT.

The V and J genes are TRBV6-5 and TRBJ1-2, with D perhaps matching TRBD1 (6 bases). The germline V gene has CDR1 MNHEY and CDR2 SVGAGI. CDR3 size: 13 residues. V dropped 6 bases and J dropped 8 bases, with 16 bases sitting between them. This chain's CDR3 is CASRRSEQGGYTF. The CDR3 coding sequence is TGTGCCAGCAGACGATCCGAGCAGGGGGGCTACACCTTC.

The chain couples TRBV4-1 to TRBJ1-4; tentative D call: TRBD1 (6 bases). Germline V gene data show CDR1 as MGHRA and CDR2 as YSYEKL. This CDR3 is built from 17 residues. V lost 4 bases, J lost 5 bases, and 20 bases lay in between. The CDR3 region is CASSRVGTGITNEKLFF. The CDR3 DNA reads as TGCGCCAGCAGCCGAGTCGGAACAGGGATCACCAATGAAAAACTGTTTTTT.

The genes are TRBV29-1 and TRBJ1-1; TRBD1 might be the D (5 bases). The CDR3 length is 15 residues. The germline gives CDR1 SQVTM, CDR2 ANQGSEA. The V and J ends lost 7 bases and 1 base respectively, with 19 bases between them. The CDR3 is CSARGGLLTNTEAFF. CDR3 bases: TGCAGCGCTAGGGGAGGGCTTTTGACGAACACTGAAGCTTTCTTT.

CDR3 region: CASRKTGGANTEAFF. In DNA form, the CDR3 reads TGTGCCAGCAGAAAGACAGGGGGCGCGAACACTGAAGCTTTCTTT. The chain uses TRBV28 and TRBJ1-1, with 10 nucleotides matching TRBD1. CDR3 length equals 15 residues. Unmatched junction bases numbered 5, after V lost 6 bases and J lost 1 base. The germline V gene encodes CDR1 MDHEN and CDR2 SYDVKM.

The gene calls are TRBV5-4 and TRBJ1-1; D is unclear. CDR3 length equals 12 residues. Germline V lookup: CDR1 SGHNT, CDR2 YYREEE (reference sequence). Between the trimmed V and J ends, which lost 4 bases and 7 bases, there was a span of 11 bases. CDR3: CASSRTGFEAFF. The CDR3 nucleotides read TGTGCCAGCAGCCGCACGGGGTTTGAAGCTTTCTTT.

This chain links TRBV9 with TRBJ1-6; TRBD1 matches at 8 bases. The V gene's germline CDR1 is SGDLS and CDR2 YYNGEE. V lost 5 bases and J lost 8; bases outside the gene matches: 6. CDR3 length equals 14 residues. The CDR3 protein is CASSFTGGDSPLHF. The CDR3 nucleotides read TGTGCCAGCAGTTTTACAGGGGGGGATTCACCCCTCCACTTT.

The CDR3: CASSSLGYGYTF. The CDR3 nucleotides are TGTGCCAGCAGTTCTCTAGGGTATGGCTACACCTTC. The J gene is TRBJ1-2, the V gene TRBV12-3 or TRBV12-4; D is ambiguous. This CDR3 has 12 amino acids. V was trimmed by 4 bases and J by 5 bases, leaving 8 bases between them.

V usage is TRBV2 and J usage is TRBJ2-1; D is perhaps TRBD1 (6 bases). The V end was cut by 6 bases, the J end by 1 base, with 13 bases between. The CDR3 extends over 15 amino acids. The germline V gene has CDR1 SNHLY and CDR2 FYNNEI. The DNA for the CDR3 is TGTGCCAGCAGGAAAGGGGGATTGTCCTACAATGAGCAGTTCTTC. As protein: CASRKGGLSYNEQFF.

V and J are TRBV28 and TRBJ2-7; TRBD1 might be the D (6 bases). The CDR3 covers 15 residues. CDR1 and CDR2 (germline): MDHEN, SYDVKM. V shed 5 bases and J shed 4 bases, with 18 bases lying between them. The chain's CDR3 is CASSETGFWPYEQYF. The CDR3, as DNA: TGTGCCAGCAGTGAAACAGGGTTTTGGCCATACGAGCAGTACTTC.

With regard to this clone: Other nucleotide sequences in the sample specify the same CDR3. CDR3: CASSEQGGQPQHF. CDR3 nucleotide sequence: TGTGCCAGCAGTGAACAGGGTGGGCAGCCCCAGCATTTT. This chain joins TRBV2 and TRBJ1-5; a weak D match, TRBD1 (5 bases). In germline, CDR1 is SNHLY, CDR2 FYNNEI. The CDR3 sequence is 13 residues long. Trimming took off 2 bases at V and 7 bases at J, with 9 bases between the two ends.